This TCR beta chain emerged from a study of CD8 T cells in Susac syndrome. The germline gives CDR1 LNHDA, CDR2 SQIVND (reference sequence). The CDR3 is 15 amino acids. V gave up 6 bases and J gave up 0 bases, with 12 bases separating them. The control participants were healthy donors, and these controls were matched with respect to both age and sex. Random-hexamer reverse transcription was applied to roughly 0.5 to 1 ug RNA. The immunoSEQ assay covered 54 Vbeta and 13 Jbeta segments for CDR3. TCRdb fed the immunoSEQ multiplex PCR reads into MiXCR, producing one record per CDR3 protein. There are 90,000 to 150,000 distinct CDR3 sequences in the sample; 85% to 95% occur only once, and around 0.1% lies in the top ten.

The chain is built from TRBV19 and TRBJ2-1; the D gene is possibly TRBD1 (6 bases). Material for sequencing was CD4+ T cells from PBMCs. The receptor was derived from a human donor in good health. In nucleotides, the CDR3 is TGTGCCAGTAGGACAGGACGCGGCTCCTACAATGAGCAGTTCTTC. Translated, it gives CASRTGRGSYNEQFF.